A selection of T cell receptor beta chains follows, all from one sample in a study of blood T cell repertoires in COVID-19. The assay was immunoSEQ multiplex PCR, and TCRdb's table has in-frame clones only and misses some. The table has fewer than 400,000 clones, 75% to 90% seen once; the top ten hold roughly 5%. The sequencing sample was made of PBMCs or T cells enriched from blood (not recorded which). The receptors were sampled from a man between 60 and 75 years old who had recovered from COVID-19. The CDR3 runs from the conserved cysteine through the conserved F or W. D genes are given only for firm matches. Clone size appears in some rows only: once, few, many, or a class for an expanded clone.

>-|TRBV5-4|TRBJ2-2|TRBD2
CASSGGLAGGRRDTGELFF
TGTGCCAGCAGCGGGGGACTAGCGGGAGGGCGACGGGACACCGGGGAGCTGTTTTTT
>-|TRBV5-1|TRBJ1-1|TRBD1
CASSSQGVDTEAFF
TGCGCCAGCAGCTCACAGGGGGTGGACACTGAAGCTTTCTTT
>-|TRBV27|TRBJ2-7|TRBD2
CASSTSAISYEQYF
TGTGCCAGCTCGACTAGCGCGATCTCCTACGAGCAGTACTTC
>few|TRBV2|TRBJ1-5|-
CASTSGVAVNQPQHF
TGTGCCAGTACCTCGGGAGTGGCCGTAAATCAGCCCCAGCATTTT
>-|TRBV5-1|TRBJ2-1|TRBD2
CASTYASGPYNEQFF
TGCGCCAGCACCTATGCTAGCGGACCCTACAATGAGCAGTTCTTC
>-|TRBV7-8|TRBJ2-1|TRBD2
CASTLGRLAGGPKSSYNEQFF
TGTGCCAGCACCCTAGGACGACTAGCGGGAGGACCCAAGAGCTCCTACAATGAGCAGTTCTTC
>-|TRBV19|TRBJ2-7|-
CASRSRYEQYF
TGTGCCAGTAGGTCTAGATACGAGCAGTACTTC
>-|TRBV28|TRBJ2-7|TRBD2
CASSPLAGSGSSYEQYF
TGTGCCAGCAGTCCCCTAGCGGGGAGCGGAAGCTCCTACGAGCAGTACTTC
>-|TRBV29-1|TRBJ1-2|TRBD1
CSVGTGEVYGYTF
TGCAGCGTCGGGACAGGGGAGGTCTATGGCTACACCTTC
>-|TRBV28|TRBJ1-3|-
CASSLGGARNTIYF
TGTGCCAGCAGTTTAGGGGGGGCTCGAAACACCATATATTTT
>few|TRBV4-1|TRBJ1-6|-
CASSQAGLPLHF
TGCGCCAGCAGCCAAGCAGGCTTACCCCTCCACTTT
>-|TRBV7-2|TRBJ1-6|TRBD1
CASSSQGALNSPLHF
TGTGCCAGCAGCTCACAGGGGGCTCTAAATTCACCCCTCCACTTT
>-|TRBV5-1|TRBJ2-5|TRBD2
CASSFAGGGSGGETQYF
TGCGCCAGCAGTTTTGCGGGAGGAGGGTCCGGAGGGGAGACCCAGTACTTC
>-|TRBV28|TRBJ2-7|-
CASSRSGQSYEQYF
TGTGCCAGCAGTCGAAGCGGACAGTCCTACGAGCAGTACTTC
>-|TRBV7-2|TRBJ1-4|TRBD1
CASSPWTGVGEKLFF
TGTGCCAGCAGCCCGTGGACAGGGGTGGGAGAAAAACTGTTTTTT
>few|TRBV5-6|TRBJ2-5|TRBD2
CASSEGLAGKRATQYF
TGTGCCAGCAGCGAGGGACTAGCGGGGAAACGGGCGACCCAGTACTTC
>-|TRBV19|TRBJ2-1|-
CASTKDLGSSYNEQFF
TGTGCCAGTACTAAGGATCTCGGGTCCTCCTACAATGAGCAGTTCTTC
>-|TRBV6-2/TRBV6-3|TRBJ1-1|-
CASSLTRMNTEAFF
TGTGCCAGCAGTTTGACAAGAATGAACACTGAAGCTTTCTTT
>-|TRBV5-6|TRBJ2-5|-
CASSLYSTSFQETQYF
TGTGCCAGCAGCTTGTACTCCACCTCGTTCCAAGAGACCCAGTACTTC
>-|TRBV5-6|TRBJ1-5|-
CASSRTWRSQAQHF
TGTGCCAGCAGCCGGACGTGGAGGAGTCAAGCCCAGCATTTT
>once|TRBV18|TRBJ1-4|TRBD1
CASSSGTGKLFF
TGTGCCAGCTCGTCCGGGACAGGGAAACTGTTTTTT
>-|TRBV7-2|TRBJ2-1|TRBD2
CASSFSGSSYNEQFF
TGTGCCAGCAGCTTTAGCGGGAGCTCCTACAATGAGCAGTTCTTC
>once|TRBV6-2/TRBV6-3|TRBJ1-5|-
CASSYPQGRADQPQHF
TGTGCCAGCAGTTACCCACAGGGTCGTGCGGATCAGCCCCAGCATTTT
>once|TRBV5-1|TRBJ2-5|TRBD2
CASSRRTSGWETQYF
TGCGCCAGCAGCCGGAGGACTAGCGGATGGGAGACCCAGTACTTC
>-|TRBV27|TRBJ2-1|TRBD1
CASRLTGGLYNEQFF
TGTGCCAGCAGACTCACAGGGGGCCTCTACAATGAGCAGTTCTTC
>-|TRBV5-4|TRBJ1-1|TRBD1
CASSWDRGSTEAFF
TGTGCCAGCAGCTGGGACAGAGGATCCACTGAAGCTTTCTTT
>-|TRBV6-5|TRBJ1-6|TRBD1
CASSYGQGAGNSPLHF
TGTGCCAGCAGTTACGGGCAGGGGGCTGGAAATTCACCCCTCCACTTT
>-|TRBV19|TRBJ1-5|-
CASSNQGILPQHF
TGTGCCAGTAGTAACCAGGGTATTTTGCCCCAGCATTTT
>few|TRBV18|TRBJ2-3|-
CASSPSGLGADTQYF
TGTGCCAGCTCACCATCGGGACTGGGGGCAGATACGCAGTATTTT
>-|TRBV6-1|TRBJ1-1|-
CASSEWTPEAFF
TGTGCCAGCAGTGAATGGACACCTGAAGCTTTCTTT
>-|TRBV6-2/TRBV6-3|TRBJ1-2|TRBD1
CASSYRQGEGTYGYTF
TGTGCCAGCAGTTACAGACAGGGGGAAGGGACCTATGGCTACACCTTC
>once|TRBV2|TRBJ2-7|TRBD2
CASRERLAGFYEQYF
TGTGCCAGCAGGGAACGACTAGCGGGGTTCTACGAGCAGTACTTC
>-|TRBV28|TRBJ2-2|TRBD1
CASSMTGEGSGELFF
TGTGCCAGCAGCATGACAGGGGAAGGGTCCGGGGAGCTGTTTTTT
>-|TRBV9|TRBJ2-1|TRBD2
CASSQIAGSSYNEQFF
TGTGCCAGCAGCCAGATAGCGGGGAGCTCCTACAATGAGCAGTTCTTC
>-|TRBV14|TRBJ1-1|-
CASSQQTAGRTEAFF
TGTGCCAGCAGCCAACAGACGGCGGGGAGGACTGAAGCTTTCTTT
>-|TRBV7-3|TRBJ2-5|TRBD1
CASSLRTGLETQYF
TGTGCCAGCAGCTTAAGGACAGGGTTGGAGACCCAGTACTTC
>-|TRBV19|TRBJ2-7|TRBD2
CASSSPGLAEYEQYF
TGTGCCAGTAGTTCCCCGGGACTAGCGGAATACGAGCAGTACTTC
>-|TRBV6-4|TRBJ2-2|-
CASSEGGHTGELFF
TGTGCCAGCAGTGAGGGAGGCCACACCGGGGAGCTGTTTTTT
>-|TRBV7-7|TRBJ2-3|-
CASSSGLWGTDTQYF
TGTGCTAGCAGCTCGGGACTTTGGGGCACAGATACGCAGTATTTT
>-|TRBV5-1|TRBJ1-1|TRBD1
CASSREGTGVNTEAFF
TGCGCCAGCAGCCGGGAGGGGACAGGGGTGAACACTGAAGCTTTCTTT
>-|TRBV6-1|TRBJ2-1|-
CASSEEGSLPGEQFF
TGTGCCAGCAGTGAAGAGGGAAGCCTTCCGGGGGAGCAGTTCTTC
>once|TRBV6-6|TRBJ2-7|TRBD2
CASSKAGIGDEQYF
TGTGCCAGCAGCAAAGCGGGAATCGGCGACGAGCAGTACTTC
>-|TRBV28|TRBJ1-3|-
CASSRAAGRPDSGNTIYF
TGTGCCAGCAGTCGAGCGGCCGGGCGTCCCGACTCTGGAAACACCATATATTTT
>-|TRBV3-1/TRBV3-2|TRBJ2-7|-
CASSPWGGAEQYF
TGTGCCAGCAGCCCGTGGGGCGGAGCCGAGCAGTACTTC
>-|TRBV28|TRBJ2-5|-
CASIGGTGETQYF
TGTGCCAGCATAGGAGGAACGGGGGAGACCCAGTACTTC
>-|TRBV7-9|TRBJ2-3|-
CASSLAGQLIDTQYF
TGTGCCAGCAGCTTAGCTGGACAGTTAATTGATACGCAGTATTTT